These 21 T cell receptor beta chains were sequenced from one sample in a study of CD8+ T cells in alopecia areata. Extraction of RNA preceded its reverse transcription into cDNA, which served as the sequencing template. TCRdb's copy holds only in-frame clones and misses some; the assay was immunoSEQ multiplex PCR. Here the sample spans roughly 210,000 clones, 40% to 45% being singletons. The treatment was: oral pan-JAK inhibitor, 5-10 mg twice daily. Sample: CD4+ T cells sorted from blood, taken around week 37, from a patient treated with tofacitinib. Receptor source: a human donor with alopecia areata.

The gene calls are TRBV4-3 and TRBJ2-7; D remains unclear. Trimming took off 0 bases at V and 6 bases at J, with 6 bases between the two ends. CDR3 length: 12 amino acids. CDR1 and CDR2 from the germline V gene are LGHNA and YSLEER. The CDR3 region is CASSQDLSEQYF. In DNA form, the CDR3 reads TGCGCCAGCAGCCAAGATCTAAGCGAGCAGTACTTC.

There are a few counts of this clone. The chain couples TRBV29-1 to TRBJ2-5, with 7 positions matching TRBD1. V shed 3 bases, J shed 5 bases, and the junction held 3 bases outside the gene matches. Germline CDR1 is SQVTM and CDR2 is ANQGSEA. The CDR3 loop spans 12 amino acids. Written as DNA, the CDR3 is TGCAGCGTTGAGAGGGGGCCCGAGACCCAGTACTTC. It specifies CSVERGPETQYF.

This clone was counted a few times. CDR3 sequence: CAISRTAGGRDYGYTF. The CDR3 region has the DNA TGTGCCATCAGTCGGACTGCTGGTGGACGTGACTATGGCTACACCTTC. This chain joins TRBV10-3 and TRBJ1-2; D uncertain. Germline CDR1 ENHRY, CDR2 SYGVKD. The CDR3 totals 16 residues. The V and J ends lost 5 bases and 3 bases respectively, with 19 bases between them.

The table lists this clone with a few counts. This chain joins TRBV2 and TRBJ2-1; tentatively, D is TRBD1 or TRBD2 (5 bases each). Germline loops: CDR1 SNHLY, CDR2 FYNNEI. Between the trimmed V and J ends, which lost 7 bases and 5 bases, there was a span of 12 bases. The CDR3 runs to 13 residues. CDR3 in amino acids: CASTRDANNEQFF. The CDR3 DNA reads TGTGCCAGCACTAGGGACGCCAACAATGAGCAGTTCTTC.

This clone was detected ten times or more. The rearrangement joins TRBV7-9 to TRBJ1-3; no reliable D call. CDR3 length equals 13 residues. Trimming took off 5 bases at V and 8 bases at J, with 13 bases between the two ends. The V gene's germline CDR1 is SEHNR and CDR2 FQNEAQ (reference sequence). The CDR3 coding sequence is TGTGCCAGCAGCCCCGGGAGGACGGACACCATATATTTT. This sequence encodes CASSPGRTDTIYF.

This chain links TRBV7-2 with TRBJ2-3; maybe TRBD2 (6 bases). Germline CDR1 SGHTA, CDR2 FQGNSA. V lost 0 bases and J 2 bases, leaving 9 bases between the germline ends. The CDR3 is made up of 15 amino acids. The CDR3 DNA sequence: TGTGCCAGCAGCTTAGCCGGGGACTCCACAGATACGCAGTATTTT. Encoded protein: CASSLAGDSTDTQYF.

This clone turned up a few times. The CDR3 spells CASSNDKLLTNEKLFF. In DNA, the CDR3 is TGTGCCAGCAGTAACGACAAACTGCTAACTAATGAAAAACTGTTTTTT. The V and J genes are TRBV27 and TRBJ1-4; D is uncertain. The CDR3 is 16 amino acids. Trimming took 5 bases from V and 1 from J, leaving 14 bases between them. Germline V lookup: CDR1 MNHEY, CDR2 SMNVEV (reference sequence).

The chain uses TRBV27 and TRBJ2-3; 7 bases are a match to TRBD1. The CDR3 consists of 14 residues. Trimming removed 8 bases from V and 3 bases from J; junction bases left unmatched: 8. The V gene's germline CDR1 is MNHEY and CDR2 SMNVEV (reference sequence). CDR3 residues: CASARQGATDTQYF. The CDR3 DNA follows: TGTGCCAGCGCGAGACAGGGTGCGACAGATACGCAGTATTTT.

The chain combines TRBV27 with TRBJ2-1; 7 positions agree with TRBD2. The V gene's germline CDR1 is MNHEY and CDR2 SMNVEV (reference sequence). The trim removed 6 bases at V and 3 bases at J, leaving 8 bases unmatched. This CDR3 is 15 amino acids long. CDR3 DNA: TGTGCCAGCAGCCGCGGCGGGAGTATCTACAATGAGCAGTTCTTC. Its protein product is CASSRGGSIYNEQFF.

J is TRBJ2-1 and V is TRBV27, with 8 bases matching TRBD1. V lost 5 bases and J lost 9; bases outside the gene matches: 18. There are 17 residues in the CDR3. The germline V gene has CDR1 MNHEY and CDR2 SMNVEV (reference sequence). The CDR3 nucleotides are TGTGCCAGCAGTCGATACCAAAGTTTGGCAGGGGGCAGTGAGCAGTTCTTC. Its protein product is CASSRYQSLAGGSEQFF.

This clone was seen a few times. The V and J genes are TRBV11-2 and TRBJ2-6; perhaps TRBD2 as D (5 bases). Germline assignment: CDR1 SGHAT and CDR2 FQNNGV. The V end was cut by 3 bases, the J end by 4 bases, with 13 bases between. The CDR3 is made up of 16 amino acids. CDR3 in amino acids: CASSFRLAPGANVLTF. CDR3 DNA: TGTGCCAGCAGCTTTCGGCTAGCCCCCGGGGCCAACGTCCTGACTTTC.

This chain connects TRBV7-9 to TRBJ2-3, with TRBD2 matching 8 bases. Trimming removed 5 bases from V and 14 bases from J; junction bases left unmatched: 9. CDR3 length: 12 residues. Per the germline V gene, CDR1 is SEHNR and CDR2 is FQNEAQ (reference sequence). CDR3 protein: CASSEGTRFLYF. The CDR3 nucleotides read TGTGCCAGCAGCGAAGGGACTAGGTTTCTGTATTTT.

The gene calls are TRBV29-1 and TRBJ2-1; D is perhaps TRBD2 (7 bases). The CDR3 has 13 amino acids. Germline V lookup: CDR1 SQVTM, CDR2 ANQGSEA. V gave up 8 bases and J gave up 3 bases, with 14 bases separating them. The CDR3 DNA follows: TGCAGCCTAGGGGGGGTTCACTACAATGAGCAGTTCTTC. It specifies CSLGGVHYNEQFF.

This chain uses TRBV27 with TRBJ2-3; 7 nucleotides line up with TRBD1. The CDR3 has 16 amino acids. Losses at the gene ends were 2 bases for V and 6 bases for J; bases not matched to a gene: 11. The germline gives CDR1 MNHEY, CDR2 SMNVEV (reference sequence). CDR3 sequence: CASSLGPRTGRDTQYF. The CDR3 coding sequence is TGTGCCAGCAGTTTAGGCCCCCGGACAGGTCGGGATACGCAGTATTTT.

The chain has TRBV7-2 and TRBJ2-1, with D possibly being TRBD1 or TRBD2 (5 bases each). The V end lost 3 bases, the J end lost 6 bases, and 12 bases lay between the germline ends. CDR1 is SGHTA, CDR2 FQGNSA, per germline. The CDR3 runs to 14 residues. CDR3 loop: CASSFTGTTNEQFF. In nucleotides, the CDR3 is TGTGCCAGCAGCTTCACCGGGACCACCAATGAGCAGTTCTTC.

The rearrangement joins TRBV9 to TRBJ2-1; TRBD2 agrees at 10 bases. CDR1 is SGDLS, CDR2 YYNGEE, per germline. This CDR3 has 15 amino acids. After removal of 5 bases from V and 6 bases from J, the junction contained 8 bases not matched to a gene. The CDR3, as DNA: TGTGCCAGCAGTAGGCTAGCGGGAGCGACCAATGAGCAGTTCTTC. Protein: CASSRLAGATNEQFF.

The gene calls are TRBV6-1 and TRBJ2-7; the D is unclear. The CDR3 totals 11 residues. CDR1 and CDR2 (germline): MNHNS, SASEGT. V shed 5 bases and J shed 6 bases, with 8 bases lying between them. The CDR3 protein is CASSYPTEQYF. CDR3 DNA sequence: TGTGCCAGCAGTTATCCGACCGAGCAGTACTTC.

This clone was counted once. The rearrangement joins TRBV7-8 to TRBJ1-2, with D maybe TRBD1 (5 bases). V lost 5 bases and J lost 4, with 11 bases in between. Germline V gene data show CDR1 as SGHVS and CDR2 as FQNEAQ. The CDR3 is 13 residues long. The CDR3 here is CASSRRQSYGYTF. Here the CDR3 DNA reads TGTGCCAGCAGCCGGAGACAGTCCTATGGCTACACCTTC.

The chain employs TRBV5-4 and TRBJ1-4; perhaps TRBD1 as D (6 bases). Per germline, CDR1 SGHNT and CDR2 YYREEE (reference sequence). The CDR3 runs to 13 residues. Trimming took 4 bases from V and 7 from J, leaving 11 bases between them. This CDR3 reads CASSDGQREKLFF. DNA of the CDR3: TGTGCCAGCAGCGACGGACAGCGTGAAAAACTGTTTTTT.

This clone was counted between two and nine times. This chain connects TRBV18 to TRBJ1-1; D remains unclear. V dropped 0 bases and J dropped 1 base, with 9 bases sitting between them. The CDR3 length is 15 residues. Germline assignment: CDR1 KGHSH and CDR2 LQKENI. The CDR3, as DNA: TGTGCCAGCTCACCACCATCCAGAAGGAACACTGAAGCTTTCTTT. Amino acid sequence: CASSPPSRRNTEAFF.

The rearrangement links TRBV5-1 to TRBJ1-1, with D tentatively TRBD1 (5 bases). Germline values: CDR1 SGHRS, CDR2 YFSETQ. V was trimmed by 4 bases and J by 3 bases, leaving 10 bases between them. The CDR3 consists of 13 residues. The CDR3 sequence is CASSKGGDTEAFF. Here the CDR3 DNA reads TGCGCCAGCAGCAAAGGAGGGGACACTGAAGCTTTCTTT.